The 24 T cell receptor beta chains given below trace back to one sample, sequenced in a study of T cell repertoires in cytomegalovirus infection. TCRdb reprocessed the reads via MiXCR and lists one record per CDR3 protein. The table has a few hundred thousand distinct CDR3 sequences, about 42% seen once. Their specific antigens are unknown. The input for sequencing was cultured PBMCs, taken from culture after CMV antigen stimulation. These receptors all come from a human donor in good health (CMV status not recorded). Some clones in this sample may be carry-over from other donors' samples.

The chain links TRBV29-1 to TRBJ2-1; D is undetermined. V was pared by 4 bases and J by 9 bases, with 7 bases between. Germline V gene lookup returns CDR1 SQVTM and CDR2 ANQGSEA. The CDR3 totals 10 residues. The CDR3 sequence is CSVGSSEQFF. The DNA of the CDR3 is TGCAGCGTTGGGTCCAGTGAGCAGTTCTTC.

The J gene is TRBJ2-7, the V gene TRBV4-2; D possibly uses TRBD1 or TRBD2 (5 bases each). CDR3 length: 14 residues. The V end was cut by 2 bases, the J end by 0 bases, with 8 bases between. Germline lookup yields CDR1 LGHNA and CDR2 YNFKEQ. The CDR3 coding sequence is TGTGCCAGCAGCCAAATTGGGGGCTCCTACGAGCAGTACTTC. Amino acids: CASSQIGGSYEQYF.

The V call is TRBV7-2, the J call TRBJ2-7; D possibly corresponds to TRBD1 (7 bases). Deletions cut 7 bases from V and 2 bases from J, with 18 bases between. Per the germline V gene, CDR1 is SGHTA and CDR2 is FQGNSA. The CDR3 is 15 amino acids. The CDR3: CASTISEGAPYEQYF. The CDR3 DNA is TGTGCCAGCACCATCTCGGAGGGGGCGCCCTACGAGCAGTACTTC.

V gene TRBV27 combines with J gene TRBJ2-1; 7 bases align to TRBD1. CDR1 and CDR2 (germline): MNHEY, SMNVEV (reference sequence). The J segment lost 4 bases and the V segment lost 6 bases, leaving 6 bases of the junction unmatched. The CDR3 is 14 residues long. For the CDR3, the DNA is TGTGCCAGCAGCCAGGACAGGACTTACAATGAGCAGTTCTTC. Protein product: CASSQDRTYNEQFF.

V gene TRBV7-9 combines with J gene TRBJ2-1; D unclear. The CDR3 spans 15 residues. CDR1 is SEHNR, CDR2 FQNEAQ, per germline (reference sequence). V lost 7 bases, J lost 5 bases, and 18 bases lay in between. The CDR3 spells CASTPLGKGHNEQFF. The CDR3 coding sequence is TGTGCCAGCACCCCCTTGGGAAAAGGACACAATGAGCAGTTCTTC. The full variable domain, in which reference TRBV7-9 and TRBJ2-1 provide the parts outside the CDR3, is DTGVSQNPRHKITKRGQNVTFRCDPISEHNRLYWYRQTLGQGPEFLTYFQNEAQLEKSRLLSDRFSAERPKGSFSTLEIQRTEQGDSAMYLCASTPLGKGHNEQFFGPGTRLTVL.

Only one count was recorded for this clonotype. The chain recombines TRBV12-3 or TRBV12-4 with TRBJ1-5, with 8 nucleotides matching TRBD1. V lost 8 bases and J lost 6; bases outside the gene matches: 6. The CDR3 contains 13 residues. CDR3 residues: CASEGTGGQPQHF. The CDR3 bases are TGTGCCAGCGAAGGGACAGGTGGTCAGCCCCAGCATTTT.

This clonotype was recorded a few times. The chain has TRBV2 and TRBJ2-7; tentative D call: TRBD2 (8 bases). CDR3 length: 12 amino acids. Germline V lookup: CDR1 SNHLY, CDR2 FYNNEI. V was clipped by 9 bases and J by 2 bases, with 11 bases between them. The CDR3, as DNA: TGTGCCAGTAGCGGGACAGCCTACGAGCAGTACTTC. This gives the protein CASSGTAYEQYF. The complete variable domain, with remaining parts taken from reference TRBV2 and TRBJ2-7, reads EPEVTQTPSHQVTQMGQEVILRCVPISNHLYFYWYRQILGQKVEFLVSFYNNEISEKSEIFDDQFSVERPDGSNFTLKIRSTKLEDSAMYFCASSGTAYEQYFGPGTRLTVT.

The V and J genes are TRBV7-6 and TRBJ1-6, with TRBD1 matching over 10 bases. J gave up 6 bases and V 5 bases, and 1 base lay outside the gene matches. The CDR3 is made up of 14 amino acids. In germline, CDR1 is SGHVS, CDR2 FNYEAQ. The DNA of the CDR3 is TGTGCCAGCAGCAGGGACAGGGGTAATTCACCCCTCCACTTT. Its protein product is CASSRDRGNSPLHF. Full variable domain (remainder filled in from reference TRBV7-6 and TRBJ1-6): GAGVSQSPRYKVTKRGQDVALRCDPISGHVSLYWYRQALGQGPEFLTYFNYEAQQDKSGLPNDRFSAERPEGSISTLTIQRTEQRDSAMYRCASSRDRGNSPLHFGNGTRLTVT.

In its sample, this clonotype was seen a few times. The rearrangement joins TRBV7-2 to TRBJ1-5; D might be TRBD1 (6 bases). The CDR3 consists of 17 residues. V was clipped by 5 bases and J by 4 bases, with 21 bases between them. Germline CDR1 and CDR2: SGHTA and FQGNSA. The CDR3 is CASSELGSTGSNQPQHF. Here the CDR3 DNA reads TGTGCCAGCAGCGAGCTTGGCTCGACAGGTTCGAATCAGCCCCAGCATTTT.

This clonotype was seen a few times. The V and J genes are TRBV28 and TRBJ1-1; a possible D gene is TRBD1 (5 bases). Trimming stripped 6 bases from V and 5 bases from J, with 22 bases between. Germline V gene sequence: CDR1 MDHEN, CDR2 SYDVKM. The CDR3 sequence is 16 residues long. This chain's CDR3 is CASSVPPARRGTEAFF. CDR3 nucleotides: TGTGCCAGCAGCGTACCCCCGGCCAGGAGGGGTACTGAAGCTTTCTTT.

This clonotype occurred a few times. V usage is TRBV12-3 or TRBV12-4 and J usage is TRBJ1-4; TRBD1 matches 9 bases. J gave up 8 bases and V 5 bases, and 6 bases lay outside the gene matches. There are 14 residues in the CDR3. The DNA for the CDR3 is TGTGCCAGCAGTAAGGGACAGGGAGGCGAAAAACTGTTTTTT. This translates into CASSKGQGGEKLFF.

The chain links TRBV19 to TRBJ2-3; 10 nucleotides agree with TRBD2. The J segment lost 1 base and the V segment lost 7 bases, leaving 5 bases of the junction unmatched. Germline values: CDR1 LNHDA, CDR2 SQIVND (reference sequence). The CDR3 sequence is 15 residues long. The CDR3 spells CASKREGDGTDTQYF. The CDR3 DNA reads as TGTGCCAGTAAGCGGGAGGGTGATGGCACAGATACGCAGTATTTT.

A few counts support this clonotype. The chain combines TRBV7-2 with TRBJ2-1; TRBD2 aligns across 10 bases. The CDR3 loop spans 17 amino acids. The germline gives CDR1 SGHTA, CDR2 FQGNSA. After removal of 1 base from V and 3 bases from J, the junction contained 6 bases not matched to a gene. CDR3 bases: TGTGCCAGCAGCTTAGGACTAGCGGGCGGTATCTACAATGAGCAGTTCTTC. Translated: CASSLGLAGGIYNEQFF. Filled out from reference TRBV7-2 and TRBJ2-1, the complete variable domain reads GAGVSQSPSNKVTEKGKDVELRCDPISGHTALYWYRQSLGQGLEFLIYFQGNSAPDKSGLPSDRFSAERTGGSVSTLTIQRTQQEDSAVYLCASSLGLAGGIYNEQFFGPGTRLTVL.

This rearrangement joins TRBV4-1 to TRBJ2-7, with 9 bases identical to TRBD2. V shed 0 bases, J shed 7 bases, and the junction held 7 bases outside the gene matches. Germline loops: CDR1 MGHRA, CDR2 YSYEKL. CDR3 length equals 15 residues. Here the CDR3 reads CASSQEASGTWEQYF. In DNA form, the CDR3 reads TGCGCCAGCAGCCAAGAAGCTAGCGGGACGTGGGAGCAGTACTTC.

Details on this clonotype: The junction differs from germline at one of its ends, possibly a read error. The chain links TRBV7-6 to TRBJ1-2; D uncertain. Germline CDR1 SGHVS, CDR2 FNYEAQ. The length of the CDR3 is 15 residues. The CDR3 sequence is CASSLDGPGYDGYNF. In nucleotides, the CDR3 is TGTGCCAGCAGCTTAGACGGCCCTGGTTATGATGGCTACAACTTC.

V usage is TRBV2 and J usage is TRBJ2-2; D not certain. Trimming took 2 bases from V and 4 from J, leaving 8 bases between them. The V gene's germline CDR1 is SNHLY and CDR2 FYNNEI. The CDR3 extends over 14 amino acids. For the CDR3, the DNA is TGTGCCAGCAGTGAAACGACGATCACCGGGGAGCTGTTTTTT. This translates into CASSETTITGELFF.

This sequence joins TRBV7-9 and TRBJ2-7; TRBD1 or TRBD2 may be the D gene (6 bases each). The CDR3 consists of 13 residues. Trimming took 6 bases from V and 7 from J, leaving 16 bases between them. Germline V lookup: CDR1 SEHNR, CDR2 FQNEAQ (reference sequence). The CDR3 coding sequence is TGTGCCAGCAGTGGCTGGGGGGCCGGGGAGCAGTACTTC. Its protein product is CASSGWGAGEQYF.

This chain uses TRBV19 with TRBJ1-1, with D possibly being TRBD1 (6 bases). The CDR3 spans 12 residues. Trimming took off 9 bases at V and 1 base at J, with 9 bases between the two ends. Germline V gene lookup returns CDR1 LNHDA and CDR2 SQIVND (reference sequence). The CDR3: CASTGRNTEAFF. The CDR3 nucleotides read TGTGCCAGCACAGGGCGGAACACTGAAGCTTTCTTT.

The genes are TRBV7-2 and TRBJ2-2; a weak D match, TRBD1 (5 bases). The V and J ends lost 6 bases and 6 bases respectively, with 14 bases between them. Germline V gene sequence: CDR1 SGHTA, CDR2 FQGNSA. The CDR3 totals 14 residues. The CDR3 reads CASSPLLGPGELFF. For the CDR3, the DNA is TGTGCCAGCAGTCCACTTTTGGGGCCCGGGGAGCTGTTTTTT.

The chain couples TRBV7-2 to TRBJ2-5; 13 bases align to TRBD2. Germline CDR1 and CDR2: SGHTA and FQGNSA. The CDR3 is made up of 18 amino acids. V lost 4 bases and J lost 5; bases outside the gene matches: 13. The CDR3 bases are TGTGCCAGCAGCTCAGACAGGACTAGCGGGGGATCGGTGGAGACCCAGTACTTC. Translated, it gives CASSSDRTSGGSVETQYF.

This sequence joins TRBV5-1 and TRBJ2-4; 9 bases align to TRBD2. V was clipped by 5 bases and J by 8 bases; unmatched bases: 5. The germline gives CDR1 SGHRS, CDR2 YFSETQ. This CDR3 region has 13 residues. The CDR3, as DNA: TGCGCCAGCAGTGCTAGCGGGAATGACATTCAGTACTTC. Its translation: CASSASGNDIQYF.

CDR3 loop: CASSESPLTGEAFF. The CDR3 region has the DNA TGTGCCAGCAGTGAATCCCCTTTAACAGGTGAAGCTTTCTTT. The chain combines TRBV6-1 with TRBJ1-1, with a possible D match to TRBD1 (5 bases). The germline CDR1 and CDR2 sequences are MNHNS and SASEGT. The CDR3 is made up of 14 amino acids. V lost 2 bases to trimming and J lost 7 bases, with 14 bases between them.

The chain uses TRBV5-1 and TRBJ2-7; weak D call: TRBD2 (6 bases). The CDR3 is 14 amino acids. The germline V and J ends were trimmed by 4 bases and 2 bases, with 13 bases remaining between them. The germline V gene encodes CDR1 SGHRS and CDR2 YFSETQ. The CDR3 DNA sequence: TGCGCCAGCAGCATGGGGACTGGGACCTACGAGCAGTACTTC. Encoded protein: CASSMGTGTYEQYF.

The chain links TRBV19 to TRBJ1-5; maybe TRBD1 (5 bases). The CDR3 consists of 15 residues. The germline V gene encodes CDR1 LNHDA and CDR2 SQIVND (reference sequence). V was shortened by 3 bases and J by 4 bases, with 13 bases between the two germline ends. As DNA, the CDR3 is TGTGCCAGTAGTATGGCGGGGGGAGCGAATCAGCCCCAGCATTTT. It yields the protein CASSMAGGANQPQHF.